A single sample gave rise to the 10 T cell receptor beta chains below, sequenced in a study of response to subunit inactivated influenza vaccine. Each CDR3 protein gets one entry after TCRdb re-called the RT-PCR reads with MiXCR. The sample lists a few hundred thousand distinct CDR3 sequences; about 11% were seen once. This same sample was also part of a study on T cells expressing NK-cell markers. Turning to that study: As the method of synthesis, 5'RACE template switching with UMIs yielded TCR beta cDNA.

The sample was PBMCs from blood, taken on the day of vaccination. These receptors were taken from a man aged 45-65 years who received an inactivated influenza vaccine.

As DNA, the CDR3 is TGTGCCAGCAGCGGTGGACTAGCGGGGTATCGGACAGATACGCAGTATTTT. Protein: CASSGGLAGYRTDTQYF. The chain links TRBV7-6 to TRBJ2-3, with 12 bases aligning to TRBD2. Trimming at V came to 5 bases and at J to 3 bases, leaving 9 bases not matched to a gene. Germline CDR1 reads SGHVS; CDR2 reads FNYEAQ. CDR3 size: 17 residues.

This clonotype was observed a few times. The genes are TRBV4-2 and TRBJ1-2; the D gene is possibly TRBD1 (5 bases). The length of the CDR3 is 14 residues. The V end was cut by 3 bases, the J end by 4 bases, with 12 bases between. Germline V gene data show CDR1 as LGHNA and CDR2 as YNFKEQ. The CDR3 loop is CASSQARDAYGYTF. The CDR3 nucleotides read TGTGCCAGCAGCCAGGCCCGGGACGCCTATGGCTACACCTTC.

This clonotype showed up many times. The rearrangement uses TRBV9 and TRBJ2-5; unclear D gene. Deletions cut 2 bases from V and 1 base from J, with 12 bases between. This CDR3 is 15 amino acids long. Germline CDR1 and CDR2: SGDLS and YYNGEE. This chain's CDR3 is CASSVGVSRQETQYF. CDR3 nucleotides: TGTGCCAGCAGCGTCGGAGTGTCCCGCCAAGAGACCCAGTACTTC.

This clonotype was seen ten or more times. This sequence joins TRBV29-1 and TRBJ2-3, with 7 bases fitting TRBD2. V shed 7 bases, J shed 2 bases, and the junction held 6 bases outside the gene matches. Germline-derived CDR1 and CDR2 are SQVTM and ANQGSEA. This CDR3 spans 13 amino acids. In DNA form, the CDR3 reads TGCAGCGCGACCCGGGACTACACAGATACGCAGTATTTT. This sequence encodes CSATRDYTDTQYF.

This clonotype was recorded many times. This chain connects TRBV20-1 to TRBJ2-1; 8 bases fit TRBD1. There are 14 residues in the CDR3. Trimming took 5 bases from V and 7 from J; bases not matched to a gene: 10. CDR1 DFQATT and CDR2 SNEGSKA come from the germline V gene (reference sequence). CDR3 in amino acids: CSARTSTGANEQFF. Here the CDR3 DNA reads TGCAGTGCTCGGACCTCGACAGGGGCAAATGAGCAGTTCTTC.

This clonotype was observed many times. This rearrangement joins TRBV6-2 or TRBV6-3 to TRBJ1-5, with TRBD1 as a possible D gene (5 bases). CDR1 and CDR2 (germline): MNHEY, SVGEGT. V lost 2 bases, J lost 9 bases, and 23 bases lay in between. The CDR3 totals 17 residues. The CDR3 sequence is CASSYESGGSFRGPQHF. The CDR3 nucleotides read TGTGCCAGCAGTTACGAGTCGGGGGGTTCCTTCCGTGGGCCCCAGCATTTT.

This clonotype was detected a few times. The chain recombines TRBV7-2 with TRBJ2-5; D might be TRBD2 (6 bases). Germline V gene sequence: CDR1 SGHTA, CDR2 FQGNSA. V dropped 4 bases and J dropped 0 bases, with 15 bases sitting between them. CDR3 length equals 16 residues. CDR3 in amino acids: CASSSKRVGNQETQYF. The CDR3 DNA follows: TGTGCCAGCAGCTCAAAGCGGGTGGGAAACCAAGAGACCCAGTACTTC.

Only a few counts were recorded for this clonotype. The CDR3, as DNA: TGTGCCAGCAGTCAGACCAGAGCCGGGACCGGGGAGCTGTTTTTT. Translated, it gives CASSQTRAGTGELFF. The chain has TRBV27 and TRBJ2-2, with D unresolved. The CDR3 is 15 residues long. V shed 5 bases and J shed 5 bases, with 15 bases lying between them. The germline V gene has CDR1 MNHEY and CDR2 SMNVEV (reference sequence).

This clonotype showed up just a few times. The chain is built from TRBV6-2 or TRBV6-3 and TRBJ2-1, with D tentatively TRBD2 (7 bases). Germline loops: CDR1 MNHEY, CDR2 SVGEGT. Trimming removed 4 bases at V and 5 bases at J, with 15 bases between. CDR3 length: 15 residues. CDR3 coding DNA: TGTGCCAGCAGTTCAGGAGGGGGGGGCAACAATGAGCAGTTCTTC. The encoded protein is CASSSGGGGNNEQFF.

J is TRBJ1-1 and V is TRBV18; 7 bases are shared with TRBD1. V shed 3 bases and J 5 bases; nucleotides not matched to a gene: 3. The CDR3 has 13 residues. CDR1 and CDR2 from the germline V gene are KGHSH and LQKENI. CDR3 loop: CASSPGQETEAFF. CDR3 DNA: TGTGCCAGCTCACCTGGACAGGAGACTGAAGCTTTCTTT.